The next 3 T cell receptor beta chains were all read from a single sample in a study of Ad26.COV2.S vaccination and SARS-CoV-2 variants. Produced via immunoSEQ multiplex PCR; TCRdb's table is partial and in-frame only. Of hundreds of thousands of clones in the sample, about 80% were seen once. Treatment here: around 19 received Ad26.COV2.S at low or high dose, single or two shots; about 5 received placebo; per-sample allocation not given. Sampling occurred on day 63 after the first vaccine or placebo injection. The sequencing used peripheral blood, collected in a trial of Ad26.COV2.S vaccine versus placebo. The receptors were sampled from a person between 18 and 65 years old who received the Ad26.COV2.S COVID-19 vaccine or a placebo.

The V and J genes are TRBV12-5 and TRBJ2-5; 10 bases fit TRBD2. Per germline, CDR1 LGHNT and CDR2 FRNRAP. The CDR3 consists of 16 residues. J gave up 5 bases and V 3 bases, and 9 bases lay outside the gene matches. The CDR3 loop reads CASGLWLAGVLETQYF. CDR3 nucleotide sequence: TGTGCTAGTGGTTTATGGCTAGCGGGGGTCCTGGAGACCCAGTACTTC.

This chain joins TRBV4-1 and TRBJ2-7; perhaps TRBD1 as D (5 bases). Looked up from germline, CDR1 is MGHRA and CDR2 is YSYEKL. Trimming left V 3 bases short and J 0 bases short, with 12 bases between. This CDR3 is built from 15 residues. The CDR3 DNA is TGCGCCAGCAGCCAGACAGACCTCTCCTCCTACGAGCAGTACTTC. This sequence encodes CASSQTDLSSYEQYF.

The chain joins TRBV12-3 or TRBV12-4 to TRBJ2-7; D might be TRBD1 (6 bases). The CDR3 runs 13 residues. V was pared by 3 bases and J by 8 bases, with 14 bases between. The CDR3 here is CASSFGQGKKQYF. In nucleotides, the CDR3 is TGTGCCAGCAGTTTTGGTCAGGGGAAAAAGCAGTACTTC.